This T cell receptor beta chain was found in a study of cytomegalovirus exposure and HLA in healthy donors. Whole-study results and caveats: The authors reported that TCR beta sequences could predict HLA-A and HLA-B alleles. These predictions were accurate for most subjects in the first cohort.

Each donor was nominally healthy when sampled (though unrecorded immune exposures were likely). Primers included in the PCR were 60 Vbeta and 13 Jbeta primers. The table came from immunoSEQ multiplex PCR; TCRdb's copy has only in-frame clones and leaves some out. The sample carries around 29,000 clones, about three fifths recorded once. Note on this clone: Its antigen is not identified.

Germline CDR1 reads LNHDA; CDR2 reads SQIVND (reference sequence). V was cut by 6 bases and J by 0 bases, with 14 bases left in between. CDR3 length: 15 residues. The V gene is TRBV19, the J gene TRBJ1-2; the D gene is possibly TRBD1 (6 bases). The sequence came from a male donor in good health and CMV-seropositive. Sample: PBMCs. The CDR3 protein is CASRMQGTTNYGYTF. CDR3 in DNA: TGTGCCAGTAGGATGCAGGGGACAACTAACTATGGCTACACCTTC.